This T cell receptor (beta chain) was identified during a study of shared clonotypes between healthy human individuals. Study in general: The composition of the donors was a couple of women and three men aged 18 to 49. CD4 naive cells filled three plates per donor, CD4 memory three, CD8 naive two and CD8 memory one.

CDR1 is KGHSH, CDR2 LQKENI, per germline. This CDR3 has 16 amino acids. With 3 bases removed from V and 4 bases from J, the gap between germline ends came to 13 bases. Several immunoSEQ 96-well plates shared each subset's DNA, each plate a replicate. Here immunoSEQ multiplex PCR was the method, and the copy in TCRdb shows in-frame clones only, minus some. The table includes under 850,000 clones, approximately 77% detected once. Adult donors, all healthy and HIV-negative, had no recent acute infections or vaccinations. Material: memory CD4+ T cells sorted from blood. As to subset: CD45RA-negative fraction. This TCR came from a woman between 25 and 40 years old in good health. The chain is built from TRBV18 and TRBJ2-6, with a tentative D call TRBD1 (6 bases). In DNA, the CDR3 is TGTGCCAGCTCACCGATGGACAGCCTCGGGGCCAACGTCCTGACTTTC. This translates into CASSPMDSLGANVLTF. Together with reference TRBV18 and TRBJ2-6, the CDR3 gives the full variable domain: NAGVMQNPRHLVRRRGQEARLRCSPMKGHSHVYWYRQLPEEGLKFMVYLQKENIIDESGMPKERFSAEFPKEGPSILRIQQVVRGDSAAYFCASSPMDSLGANVLTFGAGSRLTVL.